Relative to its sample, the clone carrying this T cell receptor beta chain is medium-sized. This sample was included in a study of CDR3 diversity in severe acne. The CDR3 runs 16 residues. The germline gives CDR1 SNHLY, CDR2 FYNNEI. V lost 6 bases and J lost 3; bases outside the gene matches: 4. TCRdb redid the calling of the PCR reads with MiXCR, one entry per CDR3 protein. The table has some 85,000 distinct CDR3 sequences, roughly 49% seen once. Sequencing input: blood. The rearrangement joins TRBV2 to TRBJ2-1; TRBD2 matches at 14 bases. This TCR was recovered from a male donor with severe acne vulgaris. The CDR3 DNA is TGTGCCAGCAGACGACTAGCGGGAGGGATCTACAATGAGCAGTTCTTC. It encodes CASRRLAGGIYNEQFF. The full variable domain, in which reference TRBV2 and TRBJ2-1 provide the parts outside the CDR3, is EPEVTQTPSHQVTQMGQEVILRCVPISNHLYFYWYRQILGQKVEFLVSFYNNEISEKSEIFDDQFSVERPDGSNFTLKIRSTKLEDSAMYFCASRRLAGGIYNEQFFGPGTRLTVL.